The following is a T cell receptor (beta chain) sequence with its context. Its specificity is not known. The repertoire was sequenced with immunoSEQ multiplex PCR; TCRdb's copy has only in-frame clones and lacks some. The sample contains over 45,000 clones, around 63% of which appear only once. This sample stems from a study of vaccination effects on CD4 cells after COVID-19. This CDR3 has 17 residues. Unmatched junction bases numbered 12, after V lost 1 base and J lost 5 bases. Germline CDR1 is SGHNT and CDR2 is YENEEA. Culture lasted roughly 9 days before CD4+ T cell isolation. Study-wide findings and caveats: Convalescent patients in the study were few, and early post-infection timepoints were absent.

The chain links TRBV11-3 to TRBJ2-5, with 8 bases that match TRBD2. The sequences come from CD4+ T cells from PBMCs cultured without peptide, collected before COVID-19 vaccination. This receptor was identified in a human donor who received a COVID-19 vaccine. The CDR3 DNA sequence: TGTGCCAGCAGCTTAGGTCTCCAAAGACTAGCGAGGGAGACCCAGTACTTC. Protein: CASSLGLQRLARETQYF.